This is a list of T cell receptor beta chains from one sample in a study of cytomegalovirus exposure and HLA in healthy donors. The table came from immunoSEQ multiplex PCR; TCRdb's copy has only in-frame clones and leaves some out. The sample holds roughly 150,000 clones, around 75% seen once. Sample: PBMCs. The receptor set was obtained from a woman in her forties or fifties in good health and CMV-seropositive. Each CDR3 is given with its conserved first and last residue. D genes are given only for firm matches. Clone size is given for some rows only: seen once, a few or many times, or a class if the clone is expanded.

NA,TRBV6-6,TRBJ2-2,NA,CASTYTGEGELFF,TGTGCCAGCACCTACACGGGGGAAGGGGAGCTGTTTTTT
NA,TRBV6-5,TRBJ2-5,NA,CASSTWTPQETQYF,TGTGCCAGCAGTACTTGGACACCCCAAGAGACCCAGTACTTC
NA,TRBV27,TRBJ1-2,NA,CASREGDSALISGYTF,TGTGCCAGCAGGGAGGGTGACAGCGCCCTTATTAGTGGCTACACCTTC
NA,TRBV9,TRBJ1-3,NA,CASTLGRGDTIYF,TGTGCCAGCACCTTAGGGAGGGGAGACACCATATATTTT
NA,TRBV9,TRBJ1-1,few,CASSVLGQSGTEAFF,TGTGCCAGCAGCGTTCTCGGACAATCGGGCACTGAAGCTTTCTTT
TRBD1,TRBV2,TRBJ1-5,NA,CASSATGGYQPQHF,TGTGCCAGCAGTGCCACAGGGGGATATCAGCCCCAGCATTTT
NA,TRBV6-1,TRBJ2-5,NA,CASSALRKETQYF,TGTGCCAGCAGTGCCCTAAGAAAAGAGACCCAGTACTTC
TRBD1,TRBV15,TRBJ2-1,NA,CATSPQGQVIGEQFF,TGTGCCACCAGCCCGCAGGGACAGGTAATCGGGGAGCAGTTCTTC
NA,TRBV5-1,TRBJ2-2,NA,CASSPPGRANTGELFF,TGCGCCAGCAGCCCCCCCGGCAGGGCGAACACCGGGGAGCTGTTTTTT
TRBD1,TRBV5-1,TRBJ1-1,NA,CASSLRTDRGPNTEAFF,TGCGCCAGCAGCTTGCGGACGGACAGGGGGCCGAACACTGAAGCTTTCTTT
NA,TRBV30,TRBJ1-2,NA,CAWSSAEGGNYGYTF,TGTGCCTGGAGCTCCGCGGAAGGGGGTAACTATGGCTACACCTTC
NA,TRBV13,TRBJ2-1,many,CASSSWRSDEQFF,TGTGCCAGCAGCTCATGGCGGAGCGATGAGCAGTTCTTC
NA,TRBV7-9,TRBJ2-1,NA,CASSHSYNEQFF,TGTGCCAGCAGCCACAGCTACAATGAGCAGTTCTTC
NA,TRBV2,TRBJ2-5,NA,CASTGFGATQYF,TGTGCCAGTACGGGGTTTGGCGCGACCCAGTACTTC
NA,TRBV5-1,TRBJ2-7,NA,CASSARDGSSYEQYF,TGCGCCAGCAGCGCGCGGGACGGATCATCCTACGAGCAGTACTTC
NA,TRBV6-1,TRBJ1-2,NA,CASSVTGLGYGYTF,TGTGCCAGCAGTGTAACAGGGTTGGGCTATGGCTACACCTTC
NA,TRBV2,TRBJ1-1,NA,CASSPRGRDTEAFF,TGTGCCAGCTCCCCCCGGGGTAGGGACACTGAAGCTTTCTTT
TRBD1,TRBV6-5,TRBJ1-6,NA,CASSYRGTGDSPLHF,TGTGCCAGCAGTTACAGAGGGACAGGGGATTCACCCCTCCACTTT
NA,TRBV19,TRBJ2-3,NA,CASSTGRGGDTQYF,TGTGCCAGTAGTACGGGCAGGGGCGGAGATACGCAGTATTTT
TRBD1,TRBV18,TRBJ1-5,NA,CASSPSVGGDYSNQPQHF,TGTGCCAGCTCACCCTCGGTAGGGGGCGATTATAGCAATCAGCCCCAGCATTTT
NA,TRBV6-5,TRBJ1-1,NA,CASSLTGLDEAFF,TGTGCCAGCAGCCTTACAGGGTTAGATGAAGCTTTCTTT
NA,TRBV7-9,TRBJ2-3,once,CASSLLQGSHTQYF,TGTGCCAGCAGCTTACTACAGGGTTCACATACGCAGTATTTT
NA,TRBV9,TRBJ1-2,few,CASSPDSNNYGYTF,TGTGCCAGCAGCCCGGACAGTAATAACTATGGCTACACCTTC
TRBD1,TRBV5-1,TRBJ1-6,NA,CASSFGTGGNSPLHF,TGCGCCAGCAGCTTTGGTACAGGGGGGAATTCACCCCTCCACTTT
NA,TRBV5-4,TRBJ1-1,once,CASSLARNRMNTEAFF,TGTGCCAGCAGCTTGGCCAGGAACCGCATGAACACTGAAGCTTTCTTT
NA,TRBV5-1,TRBJ1-2,NA,CASSLAGGIDGYTF,TGCGCCAGCAGCTTGGCAGGAGGAATCGATGGCTACACCTTC
NA,TRBV11-3,TRBJ2-1,NA,CASSLRGSSYNEQFF,TGTGCCAGCAGCTTACGGGGGAGCTCCTACAATGAGCAGTTCTTC
NA,TRBV11-2,TRBJ2-3,NA,CASSLWGHDTQYF,TGTGCCAGCAGCTTATGGGGACATGATACGCAGTATTTT
NA,TRBV5-6,TRBJ2-1,NA,CASSLGTGDEQFF,TGTGCCAGCAGCTTGGGGACGGGGGATGAGCAGTTCTTC
NA,TRBV6-6,TRBJ2-4,NA,CASSYSGTGRDLYF,TGTGCCAGCAGTTACAGCGGGACAGGTCGGGATTTGTACTTC
NA,TRBV18,TRBJ2-1,NA,CASSQRTGAYNEQFF,TGTGCCAGCTCACAACGGACGGGGGCCTACAATGAGCAGTTCTTC
NA,TRBV19,TRBJ2-2,NA,CASSMGANTGELFF,TGTGCCAGTAGTATGGGAGCGAACACCGGGGAGCTGTTTTTT
NA,TRBV29-1,TRBJ1-1,NA,CSVEGRSGGDTEAFF,TGCAGCGTTGAGGGCCGCAGCGGTGGGGACACTGAAGCTTTCTTT
TRBD1,TRBV27,TRBJ2-5,NA,CASRDRGLGWETQYF,TGTGCCAGCAGAGACAGGGGGCTGGGGTGGGAGACCCAGTACTTC
NA,TRBV18,TRBJ1-1,NA,CASSPDLNTEAFF,TGTGCCAGCTCACCTGACTTGAACACTGAAGCTTTCTTT
TRBD2,TRBV5-1,TRBJ2-1,NA,CASSWGTSGRGNEQFF,TGCGCCAGCAGCTGGGGGACTAGCGGAAGGGGGAATGAGCAGTTCTTC
TRBD2,TRBV6-1,TRBJ2-2,NA,CASRGFSGGTGELFF,TGTGCCAGCAGGGGTTTCAGCGGGGGAACCGGGGAGCTGTTTTTT
TRBD1,TRBV6-1,TRBJ1-2,NA,CASSAGQYYGYTF,TGTGCCAGCAGTGCGGGACAGTACTATGGCTACACCTTC
NA,TRBV19,TRBJ2-5,NA,CASSIGAVERETQYF,TGTGCCAGTAGTATAGGTGCGGTCGAGAGGGAGACCCAGTACTTC
NA,TRBV6-5,TRBJ1-2,NA,CASSYEEGNYGYTF,TGTGCCAGCAGTTACGAAGAGGGAAACTATGGCTACACCTTC
NA,TRBV28,TRBJ1-3,NA,CASAASGNTIYF,TGTGCCAGCGCGGCTTCTGGAAACACCATATATTTT
NA,TRBV7-9,TRBJ2-1,NA,CASSLVLGIYNEQFF,TGTGCCAGCAGCTTAGTGCTCGGGATTTACAATGAGCAGTTCTTC